Presented here are 8 T cell receptor beta chains from one specimen sequenced in a study of T-cell reconstitution after alpha-beta-depleted transplantation in children (dated by TCRdb to 2016 to 2017). Libraries were built with PCR. The sequencer was an Illumina HiSeq 2500. To normalize quantification of the TCRbeta repertoire, the TCR libraries were built with molecular barcoding that relied on unique molecular identifiers. TCRdb redid the processing of the public reads, applying fastp at Q25 and MiXCR, and retained in-frame beta chains. Each CDR3 protein appears once, grouped with its most common genes and DNA. The sample profile shows about 900,000 distinct CDR3 sequences; about 26% of them were found once. The ten top clones hold more than 25% of the sample. The sample's treatment or condition, from its label and the paper: allogeneic hematopoietic cell transplantation with graft depleted of TCRalphabeta T cells and CD19 B cells.

Sequenced material: PBMCs, mostly from graft donor cells, taken 360 days after TCRalphabeta/CD19-depleted stem cell transplant. The receptors shown here come from a boy younger than two who had a stem cell transplant for SCID, so the T cells may come from the graft donor.

The rearrangement uses TRBV7-6 and TRBJ2-3, with TRBD2 identical over 9 bases. Unmatched junction bases numbered 4, after V lost 1 base and J lost 2 bases. Germline values: CDR1 SGHVS, CDR2 FNYEAQ. The CDR3 length is 16 residues. The CDR3 DNA follows: TGTGCCAGCAGCTTAGTGGCTAGCGGGACCACAGATACGCAGTATTTT. The encoded protein is CASSLVASGTTDTQYF.

As DNA, the CDR3 is TGTGCCAGCAGTTTACGCCGACAGGGGCCTAATGAAAAACTGTTTTTT. It translates to CASSLRRQGPNEKLFF. The rearrangement joins TRBV12-3 or TRBV12-4 to TRBJ1-4, with 8 bases lining up with TRBD1. V shed 2 bases and J 3 bases; nucleotides not matched to a gene: 5. The CDR3 consists of 16 residues.

This clonotype was seen a handful of times. This chain joins TRBV12-3 or TRBV12-4 and TRBJ2-2; TRBD2 matches at 8 bases. The CDR3 has 15 residues. The junction had 7 bases not matched to a gene; V was cut back by 6 bases and J by 4 bases. CDR3 in DNA: TGTGCCAGCAGCTGGCGGGGGGACCCCACCGGGGAGCTGTTTTTT. As protein: CASSWRGDPTGELFF.

V gene TRBV28 combines with J gene TRBJ2-3; D perhaps matches TRBD1 (5 bases). The CDR3 is 14 amino acids. From germline, CDR1 is MDHEN and CDR2 SYDVKM. V was pared by 9 bases and J by 1 base, with 14 bases between. This CDR3 reads CASKGQVGTDTQYF. CDR3 sequence (DNA): TGTGCCAGTAAGGGGCAGGTCGGCACAGATACGCAGTATTTT.

This clonotype was observed a handful of times. The rearrangement joins TRBV20-1 to TRBJ2-7; 11 nucleotides align to TRBD2. Per the germline V gene, CDR1 is DFQATT and CDR2 is SNEGSKA (reference sequence). The J segment lost 5 bases and the V segment lost 6 bases, leaving 9 bases of the junction unmatched. The CDR3 has 14 amino acids. DNA of the CDR3: TGCAGTGCCGAACCGACTAGCGGGGCTAACGAGCAGTACTTC. Protein: CSAEPTSGANEQYF.

This clonotype was detected only a few times. The chain combines TRBV12-3 or TRBV12-4 with TRBJ2-7; D is unclear. The CDR3 totals 12 residues. Deletions cut 6 bases from V and 3 bases from J, with 9 bases between. The CDR3 DNA sequence: TGTGCCAGCAGCCGTAAAAACTACGAGCAGTACTTC. Its protein product is CASSRKNYEQYF.

The CDR3 protein is CASSLGPREHTEAFF. The CDR3 nucleotides read TGCGCCAGCAGCTTGGGTCCCAGGGAGCACACTGAAGCTTTCTTT. This rearrangement joins TRBV5-1 to TRBJ1-1, with D tentatively TRBD1 (5 bases). V was pared by 0 bases and J by 3 bases, with 12 bases between. This CDR3 region has 15 residues. The germline V gene has CDR1 SGHRS and CDR2 YFSETQ. Variable domain in full (rest from reference TRBV5-1 and TRBJ1-1): KAGVTQTPRYLIKTRGQQVTLSCSPISGHRSVSWYQQTPGQGLQFLFEYFSETQRNKGNFPGRFSGRQFSNSRSEMNVSTLELGDSALYLCASSLGPREHTEAFFGQGTRLTVV.

Only a few counts were recorded for this clonotype. The chain combines TRBV11-2 with TRBJ2-7; D perhaps matches TRBD1 (5 bases). There are 19 residues in the CDR3. Germline V gene lookup returns CDR1 SGHAT and CDR2 FQNNGV. Trimming stripped 5 bases from V and 4 bases from J, with 30 bases between. Here the CDR3 reads CASSPTYILFGQGPYEQYF. CDR3 nucleotide sequence: TGTGCCAGCAGCCCTACTTATATCTTGTTTGGGCAGGGCCCGTACGAGCAGTACTTC.